A single sample is the source of the 27 T cell receptor beta chains below, sequenced in a study of T cell responses to AZD1222 COVID-19 vaccine. TCRdb's table, derived via immunoSEQ multiplex PCR, lists solely in-frame clones and lacks some. This repertoire shows 140,000 to 150,000 clones, roughly nine tenths found once; its top ten account for under 2%. Source: peripheral blood, taken on day 0 of AZD1222 vaccination. These receptors came from an adult in good health.

The rearrangement joins TRBV19 to TRBJ2-2, with a possible D match to TRBD2 (6 bases). Germline CDR1 LNHDA, CDR2 SQIVND (reference sequence). V lost 2 bases and J 6 bases, leaving 10 bases between the germline ends. This CDR3 spans 14 amino acids. The DNA of the CDR3 is TGTGCCAGTAGTATATTGGGGGGTGCCGGGGAGCTGTTTTTT. Translated, it gives CASSILGGAGELFF. Combining the CDR3 with reference TRBV19 and TRBJ2-2 gives the whole variable domain DGGITQSPKYLFRKEGQNVTLSCEQNLNHDAMYWYRQDPGQGLRLIYYSQIVNDFQKGDIAEGYSVSREKKESFPLTVTSAQKNPTAFYLCASSILGGAGELFFGEGSRLTVL.

The V gene is TRBV6-1, the J gene TRBJ1-6; D is ambiguous. Per the germline V gene, CDR1 is MNHNS and CDR2 is SASEGT. The CDR3 is 16 residues long. Trimming pared 0 bases from V and 4 bases from J, leaving 10 bases between. The CDR3 reads CASSEAGSLYNSPLHF. The CDR3 bases are TGTGCCAGCAGTGAAGCCGGGAGTCTATATAATTCACCCCTCCACTTT.

The chain joins TRBV30 to TRBJ1-3, with 7 nucleotides matching TRBD1. This CDR3 has 13 amino acids. The trim removed 4 bases at V and 0 bases at J, leaving 0 bases unmatched. Germline assignment: CDR1 GTSNPN and CDR2 SVGIG (reference sequence). This CDR3 is CAWTGGSGNTIYF. For the CDR3, the DNA is TGTGCCTGGACAGGGGGCTCTGGAAACACCATATATTTT.

J is TRBJ2-7 and V is TRBV4-1, with TRBD2 matching over 9 bases. There are 14 residues in the CDR3. Trimming at V came to 4 bases and at J to 3 bases, leaving 4 bases not matched to a gene. Germline values: CDR1 MGHRA, CDR2 YSYEKL. CDR3 sequence: CASSPGTSLYEQYF. The CDR3 DNA reads TGCGCCAGCAGCCCCGGGACTAGCCTCTACGAGCAGTACTTC.

This chain connects TRBV19 to TRBJ1-4; D unresolved. V was trimmed by 2 bases and J by 6 bases, leaving 7 bases between them. Germline loops: CDR1 LNHDA, CDR2 SQIVND (reference sequence). The CDR3 length is 13 residues. The CDR3 sequence: CASSIRRDEKLFF. The CDR3 nucleotides are TGTGCCAGTAGTATAAGGCGAGATGAAAAACTGTTTTTT.

CDR3 DNA sequence: TGTGCCAGCAGCTTAGAATGGGGCTTCGGCACCGGGGAGCTGTTTTTT. Translated, it gives CASSLEWGFGTGELFF. This chain joins TRBV13 and TRBJ2-2; possible D gene TRBD1, 5 bases. This CDR3 has 16 amino acids. Germline lookup yields CDR1 PRHDT and CDR2 FYEKMQ (reference sequence). Deletions cut 1 base from V and 4 bases from J, with 13 bases between.

This chain uses TRBV2 with TRBJ2-6; possibly TRBD2 for D (5 bases). This CDR3 contains 16 residues. Per the germline V gene, CDR1 is SNHLY and CDR2 is FYNNEI. V lost 4 bases and J lost 2, with 12 bases in between. The CDR3 reads CASSARGAAGANVLTF. CDR3 bases: TGTGCCAGCAGTGCCCGGGGTGCGGCTGGGGCCAACGTCCTGACTTTC.

V and J are TRBV19 and TRBJ1-4; D gene unclear. The CDR3 totals 15 residues. Between the trimmed V and J ends, which lost 3 bases and 3 bases, there was a span of 11 bases. Germline V gene lookup returns CDR1 LNHDA and CDR2 SQIVND (reference sequence). CDR3: CASSIAGGSNEKLFF. CDR3 in DNA: TGTGCCAGTAGTATCGCCGGAGGGTCTAATGAAAAACTGTTTTTT.

CDR3 sequence (DNA): TGTGCCAGCAGCTTAGACTCGCGGGAGGGCCGATACAATGAGCAGTTCTTC. The encoded protein is CASSLDSREGRYNEQFF. This chain links TRBV11-3 with TRBJ2-1, with TRBD2 matching over 9 bases. The CDR3 runs 17 residues. Trimming at V came to 0 bases and at J to 4 bases, leaving 7 bases not matched to a gene. Germline-derived CDR1 and CDR2 are SGHNT and YENEEA.

The V and J genes are TRBV20-1 and TRBJ1-2; no clear D. V gave up 5 bases and J gave up 8 bases, with 12 bases separating them. There are 11 residues in the CDR3. CDR1 is DFQATT and CDR2 is SNEGSKA in the germline V gene (reference sequence). This CDR3 reads CSAPPDIGYTF. CDR3 coding DNA: TGCAGTGCTCCACCCGACATCGGCTACACCTTC.

This rearrangement joins TRBV29-1 to TRBJ2-1; D may be TRBD2 (5 bases). The germline V and J ends were trimmed by 1 base and 2 bases, with 12 bases remaining between them. The CDR3 length is 15 residues. Germline V gives CDR1 SQVTM, CDR2 ANQGSEA. CDR3 loop: CSVEVGLRAYNEQFF. The CDR3 nucleotides are TGCAGCGTTGAAGTTGGCCTGAGGGCCTACAATGAGCAGTTCTTC.

V usage is TRBV19 and J usage is TRBJ1-5; 9 positions match TRBD1. This CDR3 is built from 15 residues. V was clipped by 4 bases and J by 7 bases; unmatched bases: 8. Per germline, CDR1 LNHDA and CDR2 SQIVND (reference sequence). The CDR3 protein is CASSNPGQGKQPQHF. CDR3 DNA: TGTGCCAGTAGTAACCCGGGACAGGGTAAACAGCCCCAGCATTTT.

The chain recombines TRBV11-2 with TRBJ1-1; D gene ambiguous. V was trimmed by 0 bases and J by 6 bases, leaving 17 bases between them. CDR1 and CDR2 (germline): SGHAT, FQNNGV. The CDR3 sequence is 16 residues long. The CDR3 DNA reads TGTGCCAGCAGCTTAGAACGGGGAGACTCTCGAGCTGAAGCTTTCTTT. Protein: CASSLERGDSRAEAFF.

The V and J genes are TRBV5-4 and TRBJ2-3; tentative D call: TRBD1 (5 bases). V lost 5 bases and J lost 3, with 16 bases in between. Germline V gene lookup returns CDR1 SGHNT and CDR2 YYREEE (reference sequence). This CDR3 has 15 residues. The CDR3 DNA is TGTGCCAGCAGAAATTGGGGCATGGGGACAGATACGCAGTATTTT. It encodes CASRNWGMGTDTQYF.

V usage is TRBV27 and J usage is TRBJ2-1; D possibly corresponds to TRBD1 (6 bases). Trimming cost V 5 bases and J 0 bases, with 11 bases left between them. The CDR3 runs to 15 residues. Germline V lookup: CDR1 MNHEY, CDR2 SMNVEV (reference sequence). The CDR3 region has the DNA TGTGCCAGCAGTCCCAACAGGGACTCCTACAATGAGCAGTTCTTC. This codes for CASSPNRDSYNEQFF.

V is TRBV18 and J is TRBJ1-2; 8 nucleotides align to TRBD1. Germline CDR1 KGHSH, CDR2 LQKENI. The ends lost 3 bases at V and 3 bases at J; junction bases unmatched: 9. This CDR3 has 16 amino acids. The CDR3 sequence: CASSPPQGAQDYGYTF. The DNA of the CDR3 is TGTGCCAGCTCACCCCCCCAGGGGGCACAGGACTATGGCTACACCTTC.

The chain has TRBV25-1 and TRBJ1-1; no clear D gene. V lost 5 bases to trimming and J lost 7 bases, with 11 bases between them. CDR3 length equals 12 residues. Germline loops: CDR1 MGHDK, CDR2 SYGVNS. This CDR3 is CASSPRVGEAFF. DNA for the CDR3: TGTGCCAGCAGTCCCCGGGTTGGTGAAGCTTTCTTT.

This sequence joins TRBV6-5 and TRBJ1-1; a possible D gene is TRBD1 (5 bases). Trimming pared 2 bases from V and 3 bases from J, leaving 16 bases between. Germline CDR1 reads MNHEY; CDR2 reads SVGAGI. The CDR3 runs 16 residues. The CDR3 DNA follows: TGTGCCAGCAGTTACCATCCCCTGGGAGGGGACACTGAAGCTTTCTTT. Its translation: CASSYHPLGGDTEAFF.

This clone was picked up a small number of times. The chain links TRBV5-1 to TRBJ2-3, with TRBD2 identical over 9 bases. Germline-derived CDR1 and CDR2 are SGHRS and YFSETQ. CDR3 length equals 15 residues. Germline trimming cut 0 bases from V and 5 bases from J; bases unmatched to any gene: 4. CDR3 amino acids: CASSLVAGEGDTQYF. The CDR3 nucleotides are TGCGCCAGCAGCTTGGTAGCGGGAGAAGGAGATACGCAGTATTTT.

The rearrangement uses TRBV11-3 and TRBJ2-1; TRBD2 aligns across 12 bases. Germline-derived CDR1 and CDR2 are SGHNT and YENEEA. J lost 4 bases, V lost 1 base, and 14 bases had no gene match. This CDR3 has 20 residues. The CDR3, as DNA: TGTGCCAGCAGCTTAGGCGAAGGGCGGCTAGCGGGGGGGCTTTACAATGAGCAGTTCTTC. Translated: CASSLGEGRLAGGLYNEQFF.

The chain recombines TRBV27 with TRBJ1-1, with TRBD1 as a possible D gene (5 bases). The germline CDR1 and CDR2 sequences are MNHEY and SMNVEV (reference sequence). The CDR3 extends over 14 amino acids. With 5 bases removed from V and 5 bases from J, the gap between germline ends came to 15 bases. The CDR3 is CASSPHGGGTEAFF. The CDR3 DNA follows: TGTGCCAGCAGTCCTCATGGGGGGGGGACTGAAGCTTTCTTT.

The chain carries TRBV7-8 and TRBJ2-3; D gene unclear. Germline V gives CDR1 SGHVS, CDR2 FQNEAQ. Trimming took off 3 bases at V and 0 bases at J, with 10 bases between the two ends. The CDR3 length is 15 residues. CDR3 sequence reads: CASSFLGSSTDTQYF. The CDR3, as DNA: TGTGCCAGCAGCTTCCTAGGATCTAGCACAGATACGCAGTATTTT.

V is TRBV20-1 and J is TRBJ1-2, with 7 bases that match TRBD1. V was pared by 3 bases and J by 6 bases, with 7 bases of the junction left unmatched. This CDR3 contains 13 residues. The germline V gene has CDR1 DFQATT and CDR2 SNEGSKA (reference sequence). The DNA of the CDR3 is TGCAGTGCTAGTGACGACAGGGACCATGGCTACACCTTC. Protein: CSASDDRDHGYTF.

About this clone itself: A read error may account for a junction end that differs from germline. The V call is TRBV6-5, the J call TRBJ1-1; 12 nucleotides align to TRBD1. The CDR3 contains 13 residues. Germline CDR1 is MNHEY and CDR2 is SVGAGI. This CDR3 is CASSPGTGGVRIF. The CDR3 coding sequence is TGTGCCAGCAGTCCAGGGACAGGGGGCGTACGGATCTTT.

This chain uses TRBV7-9 with TRBJ1-1; D ambiguous. The CDR3 consists of 12 residues. The germline CDR1 and CDR2 sequences are SEHNR and FQNEAQ (reference sequence). V was cut by 3 bases and J by 4 bases, with 6 bases left in between. CDR3 DNA: TGTGCCAGCAGCTTTTCGAGCACTGAAGCTTTCTTT. Amino acids: CASSFSSTEAFF.

This sequence joins TRBV18 and TRBJ2-7; 9 bases align to TRBD1. The ends lost 5 bases at V and 6 bases at J; junction bases unmatched: 2. Germline assignment: CDR1 KGHSH and CDR2 LQKENI. The CDR3 loop spans 12 amino acids. CDR3 region: CASSRDRAEQYF. CDR3 bases: TGTGCCAGCTCAAGGGACAGGGCCGAGCAGTACTTC. Full variable domain (remainder filled in from reference TRBV18 and TRBJ2-7): NAGVMQNPRHLVRRRGQEARLRCSPMKGHSHVYWYRQLPEEGLKFMVYLQKENIIDESGMPKERFSAEFPKEGPSILRIQQVVRGDSAAYFCASSRDRAEQYFGPGTRLTVT.

CDR3 region: CASSLGIAGGREQYF. The CDR3 DNA reads as TGTGCCAGCAGTTTGGGGATAGCGGGGGGGCGCGAGCAGTACTTC. The chain carries TRBV6-5 and TRBJ2-7; 11 positions agree with TRBD2. Trimming took 4 bases from V and 6 from J; bases not matched to a gene: 8. CDR3 length: 15 residues. Germline V gene data show CDR1 as MNHEY and CDR2 as SVGAGI.